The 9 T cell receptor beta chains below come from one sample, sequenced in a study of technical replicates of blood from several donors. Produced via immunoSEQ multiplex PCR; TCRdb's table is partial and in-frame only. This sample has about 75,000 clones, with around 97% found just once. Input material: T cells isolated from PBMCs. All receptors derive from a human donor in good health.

The CDR3 loop reads CASSSSYLRGGREYEQYF. As DNA, the CDR3 is TGTGCCAGCAGCTCCAGCTACTTACGCGGGGGCCGCGAATACGAGCAGTACTTC. V and J are TRBV11-2 and TRBJ2-7, with D possibly matching TRBD2 (7 bases). The CDR3 sequence is 18 residues long. Germline-derived CDR1 and CDR2 are SGHAT and FQNNGV. V lost 4 bases, J lost 4 bases, and 26 bases lay in between.

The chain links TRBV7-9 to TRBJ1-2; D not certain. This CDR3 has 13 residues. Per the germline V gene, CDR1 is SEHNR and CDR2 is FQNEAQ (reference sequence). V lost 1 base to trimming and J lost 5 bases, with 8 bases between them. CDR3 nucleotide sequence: TGTGCCAGCAGCTTAGGAGGGAAATATGGCTACACCTTC. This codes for CASSLGGKYGYTF.

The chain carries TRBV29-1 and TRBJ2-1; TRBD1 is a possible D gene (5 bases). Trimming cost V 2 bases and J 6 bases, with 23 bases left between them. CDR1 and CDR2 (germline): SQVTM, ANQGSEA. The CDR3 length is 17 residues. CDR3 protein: CSVEPPVVAARANEQFF. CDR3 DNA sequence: TGCAGCGTTGAACCGCCGGTTGTTGCGGCCAGGGCCAATGAGCAGTTCTTC.

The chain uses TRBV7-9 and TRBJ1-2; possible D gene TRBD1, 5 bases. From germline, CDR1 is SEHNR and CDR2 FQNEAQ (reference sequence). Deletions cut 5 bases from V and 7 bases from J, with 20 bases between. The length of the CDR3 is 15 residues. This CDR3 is CASSPPDNGRGGYTF. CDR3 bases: TGTGCCAGCAGCCCCCCGGACAACGGGCGTGGTGGCTACACCTTC.

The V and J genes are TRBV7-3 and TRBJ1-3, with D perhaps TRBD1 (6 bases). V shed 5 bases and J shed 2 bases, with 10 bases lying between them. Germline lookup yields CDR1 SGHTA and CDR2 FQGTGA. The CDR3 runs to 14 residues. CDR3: CASSRGTPGNTIYF. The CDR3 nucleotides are TGTGCCAGCAGCAGAGGGACACCTGGAAACACCATATATTTT.

The CDR3 nucleotides are TGTGCTAGTGGTTTGGTACTCAGCGGGACATTTGGCGTGGAGACCCAGTACTTC. Translated, it gives CASGLVLSGTFGVETQYF. The V call is TRBV12-5, the J call TRBJ2-5; possibly TRBD2 for D (7 bases). The CDR3 covers 18 residues. V was trimmed by 0 bases and J by 5 bases, leaving 22 bases between them. The germline gives CDR1 LGHNT, CDR2 FRNRAP.

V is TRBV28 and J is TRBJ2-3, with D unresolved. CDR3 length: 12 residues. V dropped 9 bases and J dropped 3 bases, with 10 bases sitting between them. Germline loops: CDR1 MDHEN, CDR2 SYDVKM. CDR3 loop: CASCLRTDTQYF. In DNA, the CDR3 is TGTGCCAGTTGTCTTCGGACAGATACGCAGTATTTT.

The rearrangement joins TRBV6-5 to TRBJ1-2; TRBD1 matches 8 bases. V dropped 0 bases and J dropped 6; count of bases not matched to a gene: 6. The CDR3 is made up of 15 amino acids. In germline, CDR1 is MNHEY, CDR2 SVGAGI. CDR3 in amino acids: CASSYSWTGPDGYTF. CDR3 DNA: TGTGCCAGCAGTTACTCGTGGACAGGGCCTGATGGCTACACCTTC.

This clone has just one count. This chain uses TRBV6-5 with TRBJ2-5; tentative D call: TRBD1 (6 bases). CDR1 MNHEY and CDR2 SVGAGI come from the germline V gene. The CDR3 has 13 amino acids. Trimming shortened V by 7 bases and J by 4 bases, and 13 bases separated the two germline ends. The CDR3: CASKAGAVETQYF. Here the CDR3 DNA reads TGTGCCAGCAAAGCAGGGGCGGTAGAGACCCAGTACTTC.